This TCR beta chain was retrieved from a study of T cells in Graves' hyperthyroidism and ophthalmopathy. V was clipped by 6 bases and J by 12 bases; unmatched bases: 5. The CDR3 contains 13 residues. Per germline, CDR1 MNHNS and CDR2 SASEGT. TCR beta CDR3 regions were amplified from RNA transcripts. HTBI primers were employed in a first-round RT-PCR of the TCR CDR3. One entry per CDR3 protein results from TCRdb running MiXCR on the multiplex PCR reads. The sample holds about 320,000 distinct CDR3 sequences, 16% seen once. This clonotype showed up many times. This clonotype originated in a man under 40 with Graves' hyperthyroidism. The chain is built from TRBV6-1 and TRBJ2-1, with 13 bases aligning to TRBD2. Specimen: blood. The CDR3 nucleotides are TGTGCCAGCAGAACTAGCGGGAGGGGGTGGCAGTTCTTC. Amino acid sequence: CASRTSGRGWQFF.